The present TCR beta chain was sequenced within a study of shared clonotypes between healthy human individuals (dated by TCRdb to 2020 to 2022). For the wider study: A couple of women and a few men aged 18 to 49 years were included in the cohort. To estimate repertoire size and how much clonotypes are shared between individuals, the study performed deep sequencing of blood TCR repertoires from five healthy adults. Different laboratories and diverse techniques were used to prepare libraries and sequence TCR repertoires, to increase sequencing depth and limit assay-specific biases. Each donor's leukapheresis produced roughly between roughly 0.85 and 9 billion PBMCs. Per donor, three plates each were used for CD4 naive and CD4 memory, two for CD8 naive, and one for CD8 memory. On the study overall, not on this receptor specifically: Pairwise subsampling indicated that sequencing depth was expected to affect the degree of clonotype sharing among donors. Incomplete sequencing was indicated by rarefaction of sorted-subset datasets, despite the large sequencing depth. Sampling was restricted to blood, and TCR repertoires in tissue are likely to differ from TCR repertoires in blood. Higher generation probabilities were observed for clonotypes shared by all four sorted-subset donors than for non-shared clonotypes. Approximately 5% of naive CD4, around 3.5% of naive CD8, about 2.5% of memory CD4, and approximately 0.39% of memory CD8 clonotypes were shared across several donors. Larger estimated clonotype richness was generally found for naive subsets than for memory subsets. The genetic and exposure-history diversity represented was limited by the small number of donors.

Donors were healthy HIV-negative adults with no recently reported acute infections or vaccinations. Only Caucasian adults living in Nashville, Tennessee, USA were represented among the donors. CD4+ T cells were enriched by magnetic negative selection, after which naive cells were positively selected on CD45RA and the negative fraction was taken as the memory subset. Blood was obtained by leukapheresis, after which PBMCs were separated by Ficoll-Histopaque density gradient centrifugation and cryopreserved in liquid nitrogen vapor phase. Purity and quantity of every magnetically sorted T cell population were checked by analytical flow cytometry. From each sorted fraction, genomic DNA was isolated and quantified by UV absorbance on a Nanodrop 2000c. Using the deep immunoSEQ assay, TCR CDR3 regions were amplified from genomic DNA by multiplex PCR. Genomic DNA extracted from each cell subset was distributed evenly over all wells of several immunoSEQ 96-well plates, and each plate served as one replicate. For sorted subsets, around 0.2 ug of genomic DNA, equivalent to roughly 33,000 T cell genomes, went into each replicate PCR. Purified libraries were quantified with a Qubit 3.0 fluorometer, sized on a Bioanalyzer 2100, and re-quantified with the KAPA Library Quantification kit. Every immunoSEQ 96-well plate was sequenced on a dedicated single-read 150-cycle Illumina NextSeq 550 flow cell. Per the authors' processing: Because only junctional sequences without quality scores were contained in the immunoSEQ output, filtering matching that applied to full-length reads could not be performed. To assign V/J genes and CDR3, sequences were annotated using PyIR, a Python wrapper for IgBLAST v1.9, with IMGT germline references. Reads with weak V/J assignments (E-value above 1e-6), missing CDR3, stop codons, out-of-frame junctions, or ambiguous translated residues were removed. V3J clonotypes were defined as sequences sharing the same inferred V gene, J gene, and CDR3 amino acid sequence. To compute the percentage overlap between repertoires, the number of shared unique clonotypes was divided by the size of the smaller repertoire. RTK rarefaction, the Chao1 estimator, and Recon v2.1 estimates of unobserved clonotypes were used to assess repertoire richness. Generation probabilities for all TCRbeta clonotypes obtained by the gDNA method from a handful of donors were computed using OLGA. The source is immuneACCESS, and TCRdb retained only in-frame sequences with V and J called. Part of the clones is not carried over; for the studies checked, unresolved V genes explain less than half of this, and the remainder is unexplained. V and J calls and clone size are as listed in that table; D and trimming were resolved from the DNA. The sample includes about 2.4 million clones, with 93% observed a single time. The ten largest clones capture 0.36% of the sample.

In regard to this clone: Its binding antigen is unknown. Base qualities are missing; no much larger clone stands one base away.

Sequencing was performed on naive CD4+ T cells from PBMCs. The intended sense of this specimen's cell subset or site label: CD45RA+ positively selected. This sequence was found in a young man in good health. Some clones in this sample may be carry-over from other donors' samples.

The CDR3 protein sequence reads: CASSPSRTSGTGELFF. In nucleotide form, the sequence is TGTGCCAGCAGCCCAAGCAGGACTAGCGGAACCGGGGAGCTGTTTTTT. This chain joins TRBV4-2 to TRBJ2-2, with 10 junctional bases fitting TRBD2. Its CDR3 holds 16 amino acids, cysteine through phenylalanine. Only the CDR3 part of the read is kept: 48 bases, read in frame from the first base. V loses 4 bases at its end and J loses 5 bases; junction bases beyond the gene matches: 7. The germline V gene specifies LGHNA as CDR1 and YNFKEQ as CDR2.